The sequence of this TCR beta chain was determined in a study of human T cells and chemical hapten exposure. Study-level information: Sensitizing treatment utilized 2% DPC over a 2 cm by 2 cm portion of upper inner arm skin. The cohort included alopecia areata under or over 50% scalp, totalis and universalis.

General study points: After DPC sensitization, TCRs above 1 in 1000 frequency showed no change.

Time point specified: pre-sensitization, week 0. Sample treatment: therapeutic diphenylcyclopropenone sensitization with weekly scalp DPC. Germline lookup yields CDR1 MDHEN and CDR2 SYDVKM. V was pared by 0 bases and J by 0 bases, with 4 bases of the junction left unmatched. This CDR3 is 16 amino acids long. Unique molecular identifiers were linked by the library to individual cDNA molecules. TCRdb reprocessed the RACE reads via MiXCR and lists one record per CDR3 protein. The sample records 300,000 to 450,000 distinct CDR3 sequences, around 5.5% being singletons. This clonotype was recorded many times. Its antigen remains unidentified.

This material consisted of whole blood, taken in connection with sensitization to the hapten diphenylcyclopropenone (DPC). The origin of this receptor is a woman aged 45-65 years with alopecia areata. Some clones in this sample may be carry-over from other donors' samples. V is TRBV28 and J is TRBJ2-7, with 8 bases lining up with TRBD1. CDR3 in amino acids: CASSLWGQATSYEQYF. In DNA, the CDR3 is TGTGCCAGCAGTTTATGGGGACAGGCTACCTCCTACGAGCAGTACTTC.